This paragraph reports one T cell receptor beta chain. The antigen remains undetermined. Here immunoSEQ multiplex PCR was the method, and the copy in TCRdb shows in-frame clones only, minus some. Seen here are tens of thousands of clones, roughly 92% observed once, and the top ten hold about 0.63%. The data were obtained in a study of cytomegalovirus exposure and HLA in healthy donors. Study as a whole: The 100 to 150 validation repertoires matched the approximately 700 first-cohort repertoires in platform, a later analysis reported.

Study-wide results and limits: The study recorded about 160 TCR beta chains that were cytomegalovirus-associated. Most TCR sequences were uncommon, yet certain public TCRs appeared in many donors. Testing in vitro showed a few CMV-associated chains specific for CMV antigens.

This TCR derives from a woman aged 18-29 years in good health and CMV-seronegative. Sequencing was carried out using PBMCs.

The CDR3 coding sequence is TGTGCCAGCAGCCGAGGACAGGGGGCGGGTGGCTACACCTTC. Translated, it gives CASSRGQGAGGYTF. The chain combines TRBV7-2 with TRBJ1-2; 11 bases fit TRBD1. Per the germline V gene, CDR1 is SGHTA and CDR2 is FQGNSA. The CDR3 runs to 14 residues. Trimming at V came to 5 bases and at J to 7 bases, leaving 6 bases not matched to a gene.